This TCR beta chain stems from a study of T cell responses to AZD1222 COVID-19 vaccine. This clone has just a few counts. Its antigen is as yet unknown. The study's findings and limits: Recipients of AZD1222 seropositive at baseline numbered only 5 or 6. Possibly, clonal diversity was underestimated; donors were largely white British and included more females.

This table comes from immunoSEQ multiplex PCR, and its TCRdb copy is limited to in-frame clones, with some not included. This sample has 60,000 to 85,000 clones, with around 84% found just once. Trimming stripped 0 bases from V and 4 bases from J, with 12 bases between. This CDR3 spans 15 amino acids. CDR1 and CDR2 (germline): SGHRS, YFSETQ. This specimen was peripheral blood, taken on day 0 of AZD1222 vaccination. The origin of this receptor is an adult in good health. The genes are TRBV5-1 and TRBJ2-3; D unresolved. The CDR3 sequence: CASSLDRFTADTQYF. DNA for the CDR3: TGCGCCAGCAGCTTGGATCGGTTTACCGCAGATACGCAGTATTTT.